The 14 T cell receptor beta chains in this list originate from one sample, sequenced in a study of T cell responses to AZD1222 COVID-19 vaccine. Clones were sequenced by immunoSEQ multiplex PCR, and TCRdb holds only the in-frame ones, with some missing. The repertoire holds 15,000 to 20,000 clones, with roughly nine tenths as singletons. The material was peripheral blood, obtained 28 days after the second AZD1222 dose. The source is an adult who received the AZD1222 COVID-19 vaccine.

This chain links TRBV6-5 with TRBJ2-7; 11 nucleotides agree with TRBD2. The CDR3 spans 14 residues. With 6 bases clipped from V and 1 base from J, the junction kept 2 bases outside the gene matches. Per germline, CDR1 MNHEY and CDR2 SVGAGI. CDR3: CASRGLAESYEQYV. CDR3 DNA: TGTGCCAGCAGGGGACTAGCGGAATCCTACGAGCAGTACGTC.

The genes are TRBV4-1 and TRBJ2-1; 14 positions agree with TRBD2. The J segment lost 9 bases and the V segment lost 3 bases, leaving 10 bases of the junction unmatched. From germline, CDR1 is MGHRA and CDR2 YSYEKL. The CDR3 totals 17 residues. CDR3 DNA sequence: TGCGCCAGCAGCCAGCCTCCCGGGACTAGCGGGAGTGGTGAGCAGTTCTTC. Protein sequence: CASSQPPGTSGSGEQFF.

In nucleotides, the CDR3 is TGTGCCAGCAGCTTACAACCTGGGGACGAGCAGTACTTC. Translating it yields CASSLQPGDEQYF. The genes are TRBV5-4 and TRBJ2-7; D gene ambiguous. Trimming took off 2 bases at V and 5 bases at J, with 11 bases between the two ends. The germline gives CDR1 SGHNT, CDR2 YYREEE (reference sequence). The CDR3 is made up of 13 amino acids.

V usage is TRBV6-2 or TRBV6-3 and J usage is TRBJ1-5; 9 nucleotides align to TRBD1. The junction had 10 bases not matched to a gene; V was cut back by 4 bases and J by 9 bases. The CDR3 runs to 15 residues. Looked up from germline, CDR1 is MNHEY and CDR2 is SVGEGT. The CDR3 nucleotides are TGTGCCAGCAGTTCACAACAGGGGGCTTACTTGCCCCAGCATTTT. This gives the protein CASSSQQGAYLPQHF.

The chain joins TRBV18 to TRBJ1-5, with 10 bases lining up with TRBD1. The ends lost 3 bases at V and 6 bases at J; junction bases unmatched: 5. Germline V gene data show CDR1 as KGHSH and CDR2 as LQKENI. CDR3 length: 15 amino acids. DNA of the CDR3: TGTGCCAGCTCACCGGGACAGGGGACCGGTCAGCCCCAGCATTTT. The encoded protein is CASSPGQGTGQPQHF.

The gene calls are TRBV11-3 and TRBJ2-2; no clear D. The CDR3 has 13 residues. Per germline, CDR1 SGHNT and CDR2 YENEEA. V was clipped by 5 bases and J by 6 bases, with 10 bases between them. The CDR3 region has the DNA TGTGCCAGCAGCGCTAGTCGAGCCGGGGAGCTGTTTTTT. Translated, it gives CASSASRAGELFF.

V is TRBV4-2 and J is TRBJ2-1; 12 nucleotides agree with TRBD1. This CDR3 contains 15 residues. Germline V gene sequence: CDR1 LGHNA, CDR2 YNFKEQ. The junction had 6 bases not matched to a gene; V was cut back by 5 bases and J by 7 bases. CDR3 nucleotide sequence: TGTGCCAGCAGCTCCCGGGACAGGGGGCTGAATGAGCAGTTCTTC. As protein: CASSSRDRGLNEQFF.

The gene calls are TRBV19 and TRBJ2-1, with 12 positions matching TRBD2. The CDR3 runs 17 residues. V shed 7 bases and J 15 bases; nucleotides not matched to a gene: 22. Germline V gives CDR1 LNHDA, CDR2 SQIVND (reference sequence). The CDR3 bases are TGTGCCAGTAACATAATCTCGGGCCAGACTAGCGGGAGTTTTATGTTCTTC. Its protein product is CASNIISGQTSGSFMFF.

The chain joins TRBV6-5 to TRBJ1-2; D is ambiguous. CDR3 length: 11 amino acids. Trimming took 6 bases from V and 7 from J, leaving 9 bases between them. Germline V gene data show CDR1 as MNHEY and CDR2 as SVGAGI. DNA of the CDR3: TGTGCCAGCAGCCCCAGAGTTGGCTACACCTTC. Translation: CASSPRVGYTF.

This clone came up a few times. The genes are TRBV3-1 (or the pseudogene TRBV3-2) and TRBJ2-1, with 8 nucleotides matching TRBD1. CDR3 length: 14 residues. CDR1 is LGHDT and CDR2 is YNNKEL in the germline V gene (reference sequence). After removal of 4 bases from V and 9 bases from J, the junction contained 8 bases not matched to a gene. The CDR3 region is CASSPRDRGGEQFF. The CDR3 DNA is TGTGCCAGCAGCCCTCGTGACAGGGGAGGTGAGCAGTTCTTC.

This clone was observed a handful of times. This sequence joins TRBV6-1 and TRBJ2-5, with TRBD2 matching 7 bases. In germline, CDR1 is MNHNS, CDR2 SASEGT. This CDR3 contains 14 residues. With V trimmed by 2 bases and J by 5 bases, 5 bases remained unmatched. For the CDR3, the DNA is TGTGCCAGCAGTGAAATGCCGCGGGGGGAGACCCAGTACTTC. Amino acid sequence: CASSEMPRGETQYF.

The chain has TRBV11-2 and TRBJ1-6; D perhaps matches TRBD1 (5 bases). This CDR3 has 14 residues. The germline V gene encodes CDR1 SGHAT and CDR2 FQNNGV. Deletions cut 2 bases from V and 10 bases from J, with 12 bases between. The CDR3 DNA sequence: TGTGCCAGCAGCTTACCACAGGACGTATCACCCCTCCACTTT. Encoded protein: CASSLPQDVSPLHF.

The rearrangement links TRBV2 to TRBJ1-5; D is ambiguous. This CDR3 region has 13 residues. Between the trimmed V and J ends, which lost 8 bases and 3 bases, there was a span of 11 bases. Germline V lookup: CDR1 SNHLY, CDR2 FYNNEI. CDR3 coding DNA: TGTGCCAGCTACGGAGGGTACAATCAGCCCCAGCATTTT. Translation gives CASYGGYNQPQHF.

V and J are TRBV6-2 or TRBV6-3 and TRBJ2-3; 11 bases line up with TRBD2. V lost 2 bases, J lost 1 base, and 17 bases stayed unmatched. The CDR3 consists of 21 residues. From germline, CDR1 is MNHEY and CDR2 SVGEGT. CDR3 protein: CASSYVSTRTSGPRRTDTQYF. DNA of the CDR3: TGTGCCAGCAGTTACGTCAGCACGAGGACTAGCGGGCCGCGTCGCACAGATACGCAGTATTTT.